The 8 T cell receptor beta chains reported below all come from one sample, sequenced in a study of T cell repertoires in cytomegalovirus infection. Each CDR3 protein is one row after TCRdb ran MiXCR on the reads. The sample has 800,000 to 950,000 distinct CDR3 sequences, about 30% seen once. Antigens for these TCRs are unknown. The input for sequencing was cultured CD8+ T cells from PBMCs, taken from culture after CMV antigen stimulation. The receptors derive from a human donor in good health (CMV status not recorded). Some clones in this sample may be carry-over from other donors' samples.

This clonotype was detected a few times. This chain uses TRBV7-6 with TRBJ2-1, with 9 bases identical to TRBD1. This CDR3 has 17 residues. Unmatched junction bases numbered 11, after V lost 5 bases and J lost 3 bases. CDR1 and CDR2 (germline): SGHVS, FNYEAQ. In nucleotides, the CDR3 is TGTGCCAGCAGCCCTCCCCGGGACAGGGATGTCTACAATGAGCAGTTCTTC. Its protein is CASSPPRDRDVYNEQFF.

CDR3 DNA: TGTGCCAGCAGTTACCCTGGAGGGGATAGCAATCAGCCCCAGCATTTT. This encodes CASSYPGGDSNQPQHF. The chain recombines TRBV6-5 with TRBJ1-5, with D tentatively TRBD1 (5 bases). The CDR3 spans 16 residues. V gave up 2 bases and J gave up 0 bases, with 11 bases separating them. Germline loops: CDR1 MNHEY, CDR2 SVGAGI.

This clonotype was found a few times. The J gene is TRBJ2-1, the V gene TRBV14; TRBD2 matches 7 bases. J gave up 0 bases and V 0 bases, and 5 bases lay outside the gene matches. The germline gives CDR1 SGHDN, CDR2 FVKESK. The CDR3 consists of 17 residues. CDR3 coding DNA: TGTGCCAGCAGCCAAGATAGGAGGACTAGCTCCTACAATGAGCAGTTCTTC. Translating it yields CASSQDRRTSSYNEQFF.

This clonotype was seen repeatedly, ten times or more. The chain uses TRBV7-9 and TRBJ1-6; 8 bases are a match to TRBD1. The trim removed 4 bases at V and 3 bases at J, leaving 5 bases unmatched. The CDR3 length is 16 residues. The V gene's germline CDR1 is SEHNR and CDR2 FQNEAQ (reference sequence). The CDR3 nucleotides are TGTGCCAGCAGCTATACAGGGGGAGTCTATAATTCACCCCTCCACTTT. It codes for CASSYTGGVYNSPLHF.

This clonotype has a count of ten or more. The V gene is TRBV7-6, the J gene TRBJ2-1, with D unresolved. Germline V gene lookup returns CDR1 SGHVS and CDR2 FNYEAQ. Trimming pared 5 bases from V and 6 bases from J, leaving 14 bases between. The CDR3 runs 14 residues. The CDR3 bases are TGTGCCAGCAGCCCCGAAGTGCTGGCCAATGAGCAGTTCTTC. It yields the protein CASSPEVLANEQFF.

To note about this clonotype: A much larger clonotype is one base distant, so this may be a read error. The chain has TRBV7-6 and TRBJ2-1, with D tentatively TRBD1 or TRBD2 (5 bases each). Germline V gene sequence: CDR1 SGHVS, CDR2 FNYEAQ. There are 13 residues in the CDR3. CDR3 in DNA: TGTGTCAGCTCCGACAGCGATCGGGGTGAGCAGTTCTTC. This sequence encodes CVSSDSDRGEQFF.

The chain joins TRBV12-3 or TRBV12-4 to TRBJ2-5, with 7 bases that match TRBD1. This CDR3 has 14 residues. Trimming cost V 7 bases and J 5 bases; bases outside gene matches: 10. In nucleotides, the CDR3 is TGTGCCAGCACCACGGACAGGCTAGGGGAGACCCAGTACTTC. Protein product: CASTTDRLGETQYF.

The table lists this clonotype with a few counts. The chain joins TRBV6-5 to TRBJ1-2; 7 bases match TRBD1. V dropped 0 bases and J dropped 8; count of bases not matched to a gene: 6. Germline values: CDR1 MNHEY, CDR2 SVGAGI. The CDR3 consists of 14 residues. The CDR3 is CASSYSGQSGGYTF. The CDR3 nucleotides read TGTGCCAGCAGTTACTCGGGACAGTCTGGAGGCTACACCTTC.